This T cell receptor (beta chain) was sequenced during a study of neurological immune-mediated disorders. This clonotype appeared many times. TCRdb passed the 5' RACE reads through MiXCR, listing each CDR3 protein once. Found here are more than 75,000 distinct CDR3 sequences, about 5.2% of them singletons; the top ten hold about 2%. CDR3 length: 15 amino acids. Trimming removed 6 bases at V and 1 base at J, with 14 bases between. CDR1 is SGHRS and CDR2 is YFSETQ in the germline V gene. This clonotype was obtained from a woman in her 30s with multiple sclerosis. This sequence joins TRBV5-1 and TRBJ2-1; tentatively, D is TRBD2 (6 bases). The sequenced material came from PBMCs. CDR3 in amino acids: CASTGAGMSYNEQFF. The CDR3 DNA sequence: TGCGCCAGCACCGGGGCGGGGATGTCCTACAATGAGCAGTTCTTC.